This TCR beta chain was obtained from a study of blood T cell repertoires in COVID-19. About the research overall: The United States, Italy and Spain were the sources of the acute and convalescent COVID-19 samples.

In the source study's methods: Researchers report that nucleated cell counts were estimated from reference gene primer amplification. This table comes from immunoSEQ multiplex PCR, and its TCRdb copy is limited to in-frame clones, with some not included. That table supplies the V and J calls and clone size; D and trimming were determined from the DNA. The profile covers around 160,000 clones, with 88% appearing a single time and 1.2% taken by the ten largest. The germline V gene encodes CDR1 SGHRS and CDR2 YFSETQ. The CDR3 consists of 15 residues. V lost 4 bases and J lost 2, with 15 bases in between.

This chain connects TRBV5-1 to TRBJ1-1; D might be TRBD1 (6 bases). The sequence was obtained from a woman aged 25 to 45 with acute COVID-19. Sequencing was performed on PBMCs or T cells enriched from blood (not recorded which). CDR3 residues: CASSITGTLNTEAFF. The CDR3 DNA reads as TGCGCCAGCAGCATTACCGGGACATTAAACACTGAAGCTTTCTTT.